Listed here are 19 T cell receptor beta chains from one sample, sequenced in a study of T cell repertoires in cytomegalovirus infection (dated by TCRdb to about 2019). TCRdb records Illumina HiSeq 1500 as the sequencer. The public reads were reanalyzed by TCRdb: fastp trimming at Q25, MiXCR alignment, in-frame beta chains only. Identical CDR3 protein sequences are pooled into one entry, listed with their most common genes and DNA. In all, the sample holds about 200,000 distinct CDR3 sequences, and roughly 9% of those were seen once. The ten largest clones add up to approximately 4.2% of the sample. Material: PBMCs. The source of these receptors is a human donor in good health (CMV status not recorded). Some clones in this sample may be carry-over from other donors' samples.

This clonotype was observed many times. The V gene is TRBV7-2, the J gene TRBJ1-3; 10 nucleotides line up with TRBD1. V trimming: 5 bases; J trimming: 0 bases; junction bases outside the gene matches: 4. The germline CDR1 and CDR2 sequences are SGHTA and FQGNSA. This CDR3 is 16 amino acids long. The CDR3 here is CASSTRQGASGNTIYF. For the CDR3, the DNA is TGTGCCAGCAGCACCCGACAGGGGGCCTCTGGAAACACCATATATTTT.

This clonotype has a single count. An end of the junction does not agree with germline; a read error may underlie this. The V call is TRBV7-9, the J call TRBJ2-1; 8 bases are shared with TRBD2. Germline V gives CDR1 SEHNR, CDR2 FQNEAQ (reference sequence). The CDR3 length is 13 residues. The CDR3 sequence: CASSGESGGGQLF. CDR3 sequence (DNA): TGTGCCAGCAGCGGGGAGAGCGGGGGTGGGCAGTTATTC.

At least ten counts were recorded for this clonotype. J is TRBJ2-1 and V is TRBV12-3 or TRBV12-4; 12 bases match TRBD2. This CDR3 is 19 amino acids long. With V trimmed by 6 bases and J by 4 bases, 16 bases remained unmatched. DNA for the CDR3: TGTGCCAGCAGCCCGGGGACAGGGCGTACTAGCGGGGGGTACAATGAGCAGTTCTTC. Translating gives CASSPGTGRTSGGYNEQFF.

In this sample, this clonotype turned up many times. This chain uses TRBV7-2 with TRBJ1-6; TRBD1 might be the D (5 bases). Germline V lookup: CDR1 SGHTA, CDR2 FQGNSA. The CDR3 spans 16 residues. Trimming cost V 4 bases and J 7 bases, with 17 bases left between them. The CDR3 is CASSSGGVWGNSPLHF. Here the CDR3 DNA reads TGTGCCAGCAGCTCCGGGGGGGTTTGGGGCAATTCACCCCTCCACTTT.

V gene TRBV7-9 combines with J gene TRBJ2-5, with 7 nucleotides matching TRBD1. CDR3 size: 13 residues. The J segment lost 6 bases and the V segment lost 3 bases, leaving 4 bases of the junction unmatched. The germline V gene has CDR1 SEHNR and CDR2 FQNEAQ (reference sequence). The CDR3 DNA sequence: TGTGCCAGCAGCTTCGGACAGGTGAAGACCCAGTACTTC. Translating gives CASSFGQVKTQYF.

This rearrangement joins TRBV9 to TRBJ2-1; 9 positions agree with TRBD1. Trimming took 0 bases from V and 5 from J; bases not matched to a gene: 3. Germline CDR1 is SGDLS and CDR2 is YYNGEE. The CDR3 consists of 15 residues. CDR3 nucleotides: TGTGCCAGCAGCGTAGCCGGGACAGGGAACAATGAGCAGTTCTTC. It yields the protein CASSVAGTGNNEQFF.

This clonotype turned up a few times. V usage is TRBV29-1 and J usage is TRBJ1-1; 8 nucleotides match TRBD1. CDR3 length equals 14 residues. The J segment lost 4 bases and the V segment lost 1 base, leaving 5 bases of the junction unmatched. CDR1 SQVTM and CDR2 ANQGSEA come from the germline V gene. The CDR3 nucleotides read TGCAGCGTTGAAGGGACAGGGTTTGGCACTGAAGCTTTCTTT. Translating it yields CSVEGTGFGTEAFF.

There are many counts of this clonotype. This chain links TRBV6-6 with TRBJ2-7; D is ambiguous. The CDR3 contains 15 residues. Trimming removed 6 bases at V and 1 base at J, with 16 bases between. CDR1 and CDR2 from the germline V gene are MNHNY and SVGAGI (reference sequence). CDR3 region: CASSLLMGTSYEQYF. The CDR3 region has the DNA TGTGCCAGCAGCCTGTTGATGGGTACGTCCTACGAGCAGTACTTC.

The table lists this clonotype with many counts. CDR3 coding DNA: TGTGCCAGCAGTGGGCGTCGCGGGAATCAGCCCCAGCATTTT. Its translation is CASSGRRGNQPQHF. This chain links TRBV6-2 or TRBV6-3 with TRBJ1-5, with no clear D. Looked up from germline, CDR1 is MNHEY and CDR2 is SVGEGT. The ends were cut back, 5 bases at V and 4 bases at J, with 12 bases in the middle. The length of the CDR3 is 14 residues.

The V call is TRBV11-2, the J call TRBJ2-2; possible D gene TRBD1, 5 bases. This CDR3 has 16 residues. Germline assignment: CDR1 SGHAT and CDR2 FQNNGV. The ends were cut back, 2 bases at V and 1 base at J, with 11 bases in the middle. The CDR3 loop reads CASSLNSGLNTGELFF. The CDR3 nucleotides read TGTGCCAGCAGCTTAAACTCAGGGTTGAACACCGGGGAGCTGTTTTTT.

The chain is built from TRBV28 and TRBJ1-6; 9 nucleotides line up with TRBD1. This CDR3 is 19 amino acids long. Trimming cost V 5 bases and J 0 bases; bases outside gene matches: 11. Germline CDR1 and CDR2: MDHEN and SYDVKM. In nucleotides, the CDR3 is TGTGCCAGCAGTCCTACCGGGACAGGGCCCAGCTCCTATAATTCACCCCTCCACTTT. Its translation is CASSPTGTGPSSYNSPLHF.

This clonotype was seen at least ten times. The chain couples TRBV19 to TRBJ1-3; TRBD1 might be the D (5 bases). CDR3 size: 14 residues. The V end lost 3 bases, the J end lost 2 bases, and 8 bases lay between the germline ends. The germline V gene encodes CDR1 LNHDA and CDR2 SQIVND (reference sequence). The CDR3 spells CASSIGAAGNTIYF. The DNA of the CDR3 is TGTGCCAGTAGTATTGGGGCAGCTGGAAACACCATATATTTT.

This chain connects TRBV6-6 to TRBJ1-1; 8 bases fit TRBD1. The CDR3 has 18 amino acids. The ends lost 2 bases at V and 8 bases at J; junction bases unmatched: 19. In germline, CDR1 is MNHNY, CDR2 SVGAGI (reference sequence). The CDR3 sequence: CASSYGTGGRRFVGEAFF. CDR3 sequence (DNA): TGTGCCAGCAGTTACGGCACAGGGGGAAGAAGATTTGTGGGGGAAGCTTTCTTT.

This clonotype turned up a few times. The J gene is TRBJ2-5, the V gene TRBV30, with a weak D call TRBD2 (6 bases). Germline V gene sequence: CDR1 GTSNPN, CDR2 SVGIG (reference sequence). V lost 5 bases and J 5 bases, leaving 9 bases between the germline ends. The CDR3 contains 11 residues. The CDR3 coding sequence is TGTGCCTGGCAGGGACTGGAGACCCAGTACTTC. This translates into CAWQGLETQYF.

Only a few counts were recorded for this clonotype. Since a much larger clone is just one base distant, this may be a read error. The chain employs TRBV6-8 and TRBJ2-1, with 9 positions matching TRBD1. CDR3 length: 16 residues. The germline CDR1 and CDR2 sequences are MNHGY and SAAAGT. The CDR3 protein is CASSYADRGGYNGQFF. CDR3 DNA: TGTGCCAGCAGTTACGCTGACAGGGGGGGGTACAATGGGCAGTTCTTC.

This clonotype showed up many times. This CDR3 is CASSFSVGARRSGNTIYF. CDR3 DNA sequence: TGTGCCAGCAGCTTTTCTGTCGGAGCACGGCGCTCTGGAAACACCATATATTTT. The V and J genes are TRBV7-9 and TRBJ1-3; D is unresolved. Germline CDR1 reads SEHNR; CDR2 reads FQNEAQ (reference sequence). Trimming left V 3 bases short and J 0 bases short, with 18 bases between. The CDR3 runs 18 residues.

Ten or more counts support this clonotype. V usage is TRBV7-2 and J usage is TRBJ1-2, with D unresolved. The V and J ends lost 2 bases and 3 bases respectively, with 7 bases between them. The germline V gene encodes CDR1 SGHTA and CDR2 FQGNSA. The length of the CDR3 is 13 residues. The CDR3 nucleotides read TGTGCCAGCAGCTTACTACAGTACTATGGCTACACCTTC. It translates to CASSLLQYYGYTF.

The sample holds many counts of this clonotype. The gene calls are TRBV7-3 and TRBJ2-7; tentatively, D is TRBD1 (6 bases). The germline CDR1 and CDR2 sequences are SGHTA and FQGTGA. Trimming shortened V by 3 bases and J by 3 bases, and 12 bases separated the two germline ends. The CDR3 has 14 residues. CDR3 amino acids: CASSFRGSHYEQYF. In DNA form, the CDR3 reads TGTGCCAGCAGCTTCAGGGGTTCCCACTACGAGCAGTACTTC. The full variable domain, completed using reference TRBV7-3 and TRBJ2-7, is GAGVSQTPSNKVTEKGKYVELRCDPISGHTALYWYRQSLGQGPEFLIYFQGTGAADDSGLPNDRFFAVRPEGSVSTLKIQRTERGDSAVYLCASSFRGSHYEQYFGPGTRLTVT.

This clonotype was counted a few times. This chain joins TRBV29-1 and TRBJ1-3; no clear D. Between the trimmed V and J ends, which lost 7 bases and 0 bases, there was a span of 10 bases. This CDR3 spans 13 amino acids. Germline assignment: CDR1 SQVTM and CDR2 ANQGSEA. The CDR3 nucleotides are TGCAGCGCCATAGTGCTCTCTGGAAACACCATATATTTT. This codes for CSAIVLSGNTIYF.